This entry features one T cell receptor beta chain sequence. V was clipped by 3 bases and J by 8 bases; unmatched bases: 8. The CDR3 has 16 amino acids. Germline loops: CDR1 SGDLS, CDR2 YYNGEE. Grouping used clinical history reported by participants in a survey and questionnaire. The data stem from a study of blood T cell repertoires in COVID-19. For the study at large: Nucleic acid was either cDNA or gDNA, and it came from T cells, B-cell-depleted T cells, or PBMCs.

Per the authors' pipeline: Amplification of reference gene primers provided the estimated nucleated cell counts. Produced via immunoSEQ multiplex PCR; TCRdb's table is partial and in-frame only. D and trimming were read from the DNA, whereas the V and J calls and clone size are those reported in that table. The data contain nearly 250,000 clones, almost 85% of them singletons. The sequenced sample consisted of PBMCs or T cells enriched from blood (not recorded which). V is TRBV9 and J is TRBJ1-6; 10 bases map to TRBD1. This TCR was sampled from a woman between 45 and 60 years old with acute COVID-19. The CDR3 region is CASSATGGSVHSPLHF. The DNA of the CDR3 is TGTGCCAGCAGCGCGACAGGGGGCTCTGTCCATTCACCCCTCCACTTT.